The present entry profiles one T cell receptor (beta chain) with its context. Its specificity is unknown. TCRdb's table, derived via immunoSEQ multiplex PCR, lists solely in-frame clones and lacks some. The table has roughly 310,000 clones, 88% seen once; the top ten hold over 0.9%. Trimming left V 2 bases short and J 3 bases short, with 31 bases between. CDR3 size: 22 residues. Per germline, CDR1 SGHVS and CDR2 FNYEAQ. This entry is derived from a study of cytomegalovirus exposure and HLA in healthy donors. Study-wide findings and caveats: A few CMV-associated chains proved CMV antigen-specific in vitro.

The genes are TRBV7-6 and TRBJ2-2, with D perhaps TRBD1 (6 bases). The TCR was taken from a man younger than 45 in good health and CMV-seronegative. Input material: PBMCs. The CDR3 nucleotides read TGTGCCAGCAGCTTATCAGGGGAGTTCGACAGTACCGAAATGATCGACACCGGGGAGCTGTTTTTT. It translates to CASSLSGEFDSTEMIDTGELFF.